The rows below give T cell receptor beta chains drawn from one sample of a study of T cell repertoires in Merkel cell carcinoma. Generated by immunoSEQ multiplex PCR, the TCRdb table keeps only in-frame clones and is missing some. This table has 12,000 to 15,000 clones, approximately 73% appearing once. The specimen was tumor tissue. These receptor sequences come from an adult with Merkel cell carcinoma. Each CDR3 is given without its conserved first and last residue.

CDR3 protein: ASSYVAGGHEQY
V gene: TRBV6-6

CDR3 protein: ASTYTGETQY
V gene: TRBV28

CDR3 protein: ASSLFSRLEQF
V gene: TRBV12-3/TRBV12-4

CDR3 protein: ASRREGPGTQY
V gene: TRBV3-1/TRBV3-2

CDR3 protein: ASISTANYGYT
V gene: TRBV19

CDR3 protein: ASSTRDRGIYIQY
V gene: TRBV21-1

CDR3 protein: SVALGSLEEQY
V gene: TRBV29-1

CDR3 protein: ASSVAVNLGVSPLH
V gene: TRBV9

CDR3 protein: ASSLAGHSTDTQY
V gene: TRBV7-2

CDR3 protein: ASWWGSPTDTQY
V gene: TRBV21-1

CDR3 protein: ATSDRDEQY
V gene: TRBV24-1

CDR3 protein: ASSAGQGLGMNTEAF
V gene: TRBV5-8

CDR3 protein: ASSLGGNGAYEQY
V gene: TRBV7-2

CDR3 protein: ASSSGRSDTQY
V gene: TRBV5-4

CDR3 protein: ASSSTGNTGELF
V gene: TRBV6-4

CDR3 protein: ASSLLRTDTQY
V gene: TRBV25-1

CDR3 protein: ARSLVRCFNYGYT
V gene: TRBV5-3

CDR3 protein: ASSSGRLGNTIY
V gene: TRBV28

CDR3 protein: ASRYTGDSNQPQH
V gene: TRBV4-2

CDR3 protein: ATAGSGDSNQPQH
V gene: TRBV10-3

CDR3 protein: ATSDRTSGSAFTDTQY
V gene: TRBV24-1

CDR3 protein: ASSYDDRGDTQY
V gene: TRBV6-5

CDR3 protein: ASSINGQGVQY
V gene: TRBV19

CDR3 protein: SVEDSGGVIDTQY
V gene: TRBV29-1

CDR3 protein: ASSPEGVGYEQY
V gene: TRBV5-1

CDR3 protein: ASSSEGYNSPLH
V gene: TRBV2

CDR3 protein: ASTLKGSYEQY
V gene: TRBV5-4

CDR3 protein: ASSLDGLGGYT
V gene: TRBV7-2

CDR3 protein: ASSPSRGREINYGYT
V gene: TRBV3-1/TRBV3-2

CDR3 protein: ASSLRSGARAGEQF
V gene: TRBV27

CDR3 protein: ASSLFRGISGEGYEQY
V gene: TRBV27

CDR3 protein: ASTEDPVSGYT
V gene: TRBV2

CDR3 protein: ASSQRETQY
V gene: TRBV3-1/TRBV3-2

CDR3 protein: ASRNLNTEAF
V gene: TRBV23-1

CDR3 protein: ASSAGARGNYGYT
V gene: TRBV5-6

CDR3 protein: ASSETTVSRTDTQY
V gene: TRBV2

CDR3 protein: ASTWTGGGLLNTEAF
V gene: TRBV28

CDR3 protein: AISESMDHYSPLH
V gene: TRBV10-3

CDR3 protein: ASSKGWRLTSSYEQY
V gene: TRBV21-1

CDR3 protein: ATSRVPGTGFNYGYT
V gene: TRBV15

CDR3 protein: ASSQISRKGLAGSTGELF
V gene: TRBV3-1/TRBV3-2

CDR3 protein: ASRSSGSITDTQY
V gene: TRBV6-5

CDR3 protein: ASSLWTGGSSYNEQF
V gene: TRBV4-1

CDR3 protein: ASSLGFRGEQY
V gene: TRBV5-1

CDR3 protein: ATRPPSGEGQETQY
V gene: TRBV15

CDR3 protein: ASSLPGQGVTGANVLT
V gene: TRBV5-6

CDR3 protein: ASSLLGSYEQY
V gene: TRBV7-2

CDR3 protein: ASSYSGQEYYEQY
V gene: TRBV6-2/TRBV6-3

CDR3 protein: ASSFGFRNQPQH
V gene: TRBV28

CDR3 protein: ASSLEGYEQY
V gene: TRBV5-1

CDR3 protein: ASSRGIFGEKLF
V gene: TRBV14

CDR3 protein: ASSPPGSSGANVLT
V gene: TRBV18

CDR3 protein: ASSLVPGLNTEAF
V gene: TRBV7-8